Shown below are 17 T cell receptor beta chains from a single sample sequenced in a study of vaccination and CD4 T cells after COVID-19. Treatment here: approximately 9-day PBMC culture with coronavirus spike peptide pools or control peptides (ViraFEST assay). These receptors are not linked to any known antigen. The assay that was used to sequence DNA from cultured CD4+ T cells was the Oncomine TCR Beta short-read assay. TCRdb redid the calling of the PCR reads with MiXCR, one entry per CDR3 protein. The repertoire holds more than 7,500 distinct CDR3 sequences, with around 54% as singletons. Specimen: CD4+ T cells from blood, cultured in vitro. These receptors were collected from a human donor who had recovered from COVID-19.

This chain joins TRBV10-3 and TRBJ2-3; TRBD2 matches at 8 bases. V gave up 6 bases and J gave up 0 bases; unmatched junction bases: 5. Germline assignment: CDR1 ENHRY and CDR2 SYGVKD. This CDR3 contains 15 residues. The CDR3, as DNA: TGTGCCATCAGATATGCGGGGGGTAGCACAGATACGCAGTATTTT. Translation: CAIRYAGGSTDTQYF.

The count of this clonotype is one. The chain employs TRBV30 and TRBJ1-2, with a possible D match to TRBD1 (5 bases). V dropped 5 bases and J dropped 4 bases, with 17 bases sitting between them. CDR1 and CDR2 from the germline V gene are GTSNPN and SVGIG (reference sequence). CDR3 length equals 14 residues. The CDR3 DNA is TGTGCCTGGGGCCGTAAAGGGGCGCCCTATGGCTACACCTTC. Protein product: CAWGRKGAPYGYTF.

In DNA form, the CDR3 reads TGTGCCGCGGTCCGGGACAGGGGTGGAGGCTACACCTTC. Its protein is CAAVRDRGGGYTF. This chain links TRBV2 with TRBJ1-2; the match to TRBD1 covers 10 bases. Germline V gene lookup returns CDR1 SNHLY and CDR2 FYNNEI. The CDR3 length is 13 residues. J gave up 8 bases and V 11 bases, and 11 bases lay outside the gene matches.

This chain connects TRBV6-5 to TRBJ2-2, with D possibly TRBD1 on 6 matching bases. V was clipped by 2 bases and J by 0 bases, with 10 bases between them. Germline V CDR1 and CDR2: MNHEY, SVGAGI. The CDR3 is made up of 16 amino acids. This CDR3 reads CASSYDRSTNTGELFF. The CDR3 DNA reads TGTGCCAGCAGTTACGACAGGTCAACGAACACCGGGGAGCTGTTTTTT.

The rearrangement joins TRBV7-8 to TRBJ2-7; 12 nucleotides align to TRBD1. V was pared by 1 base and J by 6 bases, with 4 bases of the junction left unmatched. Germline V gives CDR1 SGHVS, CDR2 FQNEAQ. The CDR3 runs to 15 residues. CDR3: CASSLDGTGGAEQYF. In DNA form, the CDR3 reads TGTGCCAGCAGCTTAGACGGGACAGGGGGCGCCGAGCAGTACTTC.

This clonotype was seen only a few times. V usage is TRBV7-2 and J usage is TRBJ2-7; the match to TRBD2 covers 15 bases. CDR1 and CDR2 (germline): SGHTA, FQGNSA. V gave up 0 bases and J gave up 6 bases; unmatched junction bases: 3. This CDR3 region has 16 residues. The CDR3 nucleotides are TGTGCCAGCAGCTTAGCAGGGACTAGCGGGGGGCCCGAGCAGTACTTC. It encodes CASSLAGTSGGPEQYF.

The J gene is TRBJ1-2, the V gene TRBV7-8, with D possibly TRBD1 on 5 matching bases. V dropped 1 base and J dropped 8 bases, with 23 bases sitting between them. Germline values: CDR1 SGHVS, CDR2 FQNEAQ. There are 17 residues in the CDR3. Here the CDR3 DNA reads TGTGCCAGCAGCTTAGATATAGGGGCCACTCTGATGGGGGGCTACACCTTC. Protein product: CASSLDIGATLMGGYTF.

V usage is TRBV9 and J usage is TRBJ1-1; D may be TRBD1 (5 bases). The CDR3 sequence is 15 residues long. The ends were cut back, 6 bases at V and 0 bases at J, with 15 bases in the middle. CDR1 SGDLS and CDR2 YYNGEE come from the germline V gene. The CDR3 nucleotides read TGTGCCAGCAACAGAGTAGGAGGGGTGAACACTGAAGCTTTCTTT. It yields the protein CASNRVGGVNTEAFF.

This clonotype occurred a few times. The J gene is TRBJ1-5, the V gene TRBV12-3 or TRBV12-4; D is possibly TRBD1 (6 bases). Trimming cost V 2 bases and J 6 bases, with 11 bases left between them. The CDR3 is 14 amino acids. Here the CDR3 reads CASSLLQGSQPQHF. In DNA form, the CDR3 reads TGTGCCAGCAGTTTACTACAGGGAAGTCAGCCCCAGCATTTT.

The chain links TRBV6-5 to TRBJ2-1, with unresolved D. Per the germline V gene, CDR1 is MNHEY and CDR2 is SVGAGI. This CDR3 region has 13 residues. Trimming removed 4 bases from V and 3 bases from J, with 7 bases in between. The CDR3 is CASSSRDYNEQFF. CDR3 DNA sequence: TGTGCCAGCAGTTCAAGGGACTACAATGAGCAGTTCTTC.

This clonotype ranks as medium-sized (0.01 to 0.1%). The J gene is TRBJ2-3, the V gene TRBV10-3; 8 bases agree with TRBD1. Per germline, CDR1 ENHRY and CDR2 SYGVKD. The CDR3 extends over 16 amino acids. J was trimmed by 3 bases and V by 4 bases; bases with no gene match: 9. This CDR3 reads CAISGGAGGWTDTQYF. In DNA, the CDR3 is TGTGCCATCAGTGGCGGGGCAGGGGGCTGGACAGATACGCAGTATTTT.

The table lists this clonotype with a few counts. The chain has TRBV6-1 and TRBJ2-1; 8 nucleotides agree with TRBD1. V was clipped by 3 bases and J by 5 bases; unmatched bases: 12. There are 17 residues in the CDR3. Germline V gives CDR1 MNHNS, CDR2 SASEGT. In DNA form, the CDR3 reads TGTGCCAGCAGTGAGACAATAGGGACAGGTCTAAACAATGAGCAGTTCTTC. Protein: CASSETIGTGLNNEQFF.

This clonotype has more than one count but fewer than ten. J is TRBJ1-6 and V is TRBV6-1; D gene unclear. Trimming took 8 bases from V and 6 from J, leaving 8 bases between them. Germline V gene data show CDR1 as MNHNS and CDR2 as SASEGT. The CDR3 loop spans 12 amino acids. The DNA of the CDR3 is TGTGCCAGCCGATCCATTAATTCACCCCTCCACTTT. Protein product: CASRSINSPLHF.

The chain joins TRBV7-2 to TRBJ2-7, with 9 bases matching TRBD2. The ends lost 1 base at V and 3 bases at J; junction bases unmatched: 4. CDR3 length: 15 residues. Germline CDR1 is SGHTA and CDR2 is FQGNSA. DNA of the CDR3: TGTGCCAGCAGCTTAGGACGCGGGAGGGGCTACGAGCAGTACTTC. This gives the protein CASSLGRGRGYEQYF.

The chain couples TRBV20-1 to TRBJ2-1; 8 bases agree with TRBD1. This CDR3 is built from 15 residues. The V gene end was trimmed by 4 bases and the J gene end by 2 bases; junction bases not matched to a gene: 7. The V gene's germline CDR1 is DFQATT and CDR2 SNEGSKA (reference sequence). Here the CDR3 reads CSATVGTGPYNEQFF. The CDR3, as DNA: TGCAGTGCTACAGTTGGGACAGGCCCCTACAATGAGCAGTTCTTC.

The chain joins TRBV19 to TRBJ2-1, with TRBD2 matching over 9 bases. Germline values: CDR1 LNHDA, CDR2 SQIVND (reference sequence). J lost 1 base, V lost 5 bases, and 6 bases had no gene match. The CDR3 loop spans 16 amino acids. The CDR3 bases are TGTGCCAGTAGTGCCTTGACTAGCGGATCCTACAATGAGCAGTTCTTC. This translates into CASSALTSGSYNEQFF.

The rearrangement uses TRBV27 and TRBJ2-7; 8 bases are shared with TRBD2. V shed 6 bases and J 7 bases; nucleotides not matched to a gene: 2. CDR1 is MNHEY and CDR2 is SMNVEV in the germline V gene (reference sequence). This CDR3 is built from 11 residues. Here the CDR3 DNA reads TGTGCCAGCAGCGCGGGGGGAGAGCAGTACTTC. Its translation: CASSAGGEQYF.